This passage covers 7 T cell receptor beta chains from one sample sequenced in a study of blood T cell repertoires in COVID-19. Clones were read by immunoSEQ multiplex PCR, and TCRdb kept only the in-frame ones, dropping some. This table has over 100,000 clones, 75% to 85% appearing once. What was sequenced was peripheral blood. The origin of the receptors is a man aged 60 to 69 with acute or convalescent COVID-19.

The chain is built from TRBV28 and TRBJ2-1, with D possibly matching TRBD1 (5 bases). Per germline, CDR1 MDHEN and CDR2 SYDVKM. The V end lost 3 bases, the J end lost 10 bases, and 7 bases lay between the germline ends. The CDR3 loop spans 11 amino acids. The CDR3 nucleotides read TGTGCCAGCAGTTTGGGGCTAGAGCAGTTCTTC. Translating it yields CASSLGLEQFF.

V and J are TRBV14 and TRBJ2-2; 9 bases are shared with TRBD1. The V segment lost 4 bases and the J segment 4 bases; nucleotides outside the gene matches: 4. This CDR3 has 15 residues. The germline gives CDR1 SGHDN, CDR2 FVKESK. CDR3 coding DNA: TGTGCCAGCAGCCGAGGGACAGGGCCCACCGGGGAGCTGTTTTTT. The encoded protein is CASSRGTGPTGELFF.

J is TRBJ1-5 and V is TRBV2; D unresolved. CDR1 and CDR2 (germline): SNHLY, FYNNEI. Trimming cost V 4 bases and J 6 bases, with 13 bases left between them. The CDR3 consists of 14 residues. The CDR3 DNA reads as TGTGCCAGCAGTGGAGATGGAGGGTTTCAGCCCCAGCATTTT. It translates to CASSGDGGFQPQHF.

The chain couples TRBV30 to TRBJ1-1; a weak D match, TRBD1 (5 bases). CDR3 length: 13 amino acids. V lost 0 bases to trimming and J lost 0 bases, with 5 bases between them. From germline, CDR1 is GTSNPN and CDR2 SVGIG (reference sequence). CDR3 nucleotides: TGTGCCTGGAGTGTAGGGGTGAACACTGAAGCTTTCTTT. This encodes CAWSVGVNTEAFF.

J is TRBJ2-1 and V is TRBV5-1; the D is unclear. Germline CDR1 and CDR2: SGHRS and YFSETQ. There are 14 residues in the CDR3. V was clipped by 3 bases and J by 1 base, with 8 bases between them. The CDR3 region is CASSSYISYNEQFF. CDR3 DNA sequence: TGCGCCAGCAGCTCCTATATATCCTACAATGAGCAGTTCTTC.

V usage is TRBV11-2 and J usage is TRBJ2-3; D unclear. The CDR3 covers 14 residues. V lost 5 bases and J lost 0, with 9 bases in between. Germline V CDR1 and CDR2: SGHAT, FQNNGV. DNA for the CDR3: TGTGCCAGCAGCCCCTCCCCCAGCACAGATACGCAGTATTTT. It codes for CASSPSPSTDTQYF.

J is TRBJ2-3 and V is TRBV10-1; 15 positions agree with TRBD2. This CDR3 has 17 residues. Germline-derived CDR1 and CDR2 are WNHNN and SYGVQD (reference sequence). V shed 6 bases and J 2 bases; nucleotides not matched to a gene: 6. This chain's CDR3 is CASSGTSGGIDTDTQYF. DNA of the CDR3: TGCGCCAGCAGCGGGACTAGCGGGGGGATAGACACAGATACGCAGTATTTT.